These T cell receptor beta chains were read from a single sample in a study of persistence of HIV-infected CD4 T cells. No antigen is known for these receptors. Profiled with immunoSEQ multiplex PCR; TCRdb holds only in-frame clones, not every one. The sample contains about 33,000 clones, 82% of which appear only once. Material: CD4+ T cells sorted from PBMCs after roughly 18-hour stimulation, obtained from a patient who received antiretroviral therapy. The receptors stem from an adult woman with HIV who was CMV-seropositive. The CDR3 runs from the conserved cysteine through the conserved F or W. A D gene is named only where the DNA matches it firmly. A clone size is listed for some rows: how often the clone was seen (once, few, many), or a class if it is expanded.

>TRBD2|14|TRBJ2-1|TRBV7-3|-
CASSSTGSGPTPFF
TGTGCCAGCAGCTCTACAGGTAGCGGGCCCACGCCGTTCTTC
>TRBD2|16|TRBJ2-1|TRBV5-1|-
CASSLGAGGTYNEQFF
TGCGCCAGCAGCTTGGGAGCGGGGGGCACCTACAATGAGCAGTTCTTC
>-|13|TRBJ1-4|TRBV7-9|-
CASSLVANEKLFF
TGTGCCAGCAGCTTAGTTGCTAATGAAAAACTGTTTTTT
>-|15|TRBJ1-6|TRBV24-1|once
CATSESGQGRSPLHF
TGTGCCACCAGTGAATCGGGTCAGGGGCGTTCACCCCTCCACTTT
>-|17|TRBJ1-2|TRBV18|-
CASSLRNHVASGVGYTF
TGTGCCAGCTCATTAAGAAACCACGTTGCGTCGGGGGTCGGCTACACCTTC
>-|15|TRBJ1-1|TRBV24-1|-
CATSEKGRSNTEAFF
TGTGCCACCAGTGAGAAGGGACGGTCGAACACTGAAGCTTTCTTT
>TRBD1|19|TRBJ2-5|TRBV27|-
CASSRAGTGNIRVGETQYF
TGTGCCAGCAGTAGAGCCGGGACAGGGAACATACGGGTCGGAGAGACCCAGTACTTC
>-|15|TRBJ1-1|TRBV19|few
CASIRPGGVNTEAFF
TGTGCCAGTATTAGGCCAGGCGGGGTGAACACTGAAGCTTTCTTT
>-|14|TRBJ2-4|TRBV10-3|-
CAISVGAGKNIQYF
TGTGCCATCAGTGTTGGGGCTGGCAAAAACATTCAGTACTTC
>-|15|TRBJ1-6|TRBV5-1|-
CASSYTGTGNSPLHF
TGCGCCAGCAGCTATACTGGGACGGGGAATTCACCCCTCCACTTT
>TRBD1|16|TRBJ2-3|TRBV19|-
CASRTGTGSSTDTQYF
TGTGCCAGTAGGACCGGGACAGGGTCGAGCACAGATACGCAGTATTTT
>TRBD1|18|TRBJ1-3|TRBV18|-
CASSPEGQGRLFGNTIYF
TGTGCCAGCTCACCAGAAGGACAGGGTCGTTTGTTTGGAAACACCATATATTTT
>TRBD1|14|TRBJ1-5|TRBV6-2/TRBV6-3|-
CASSPTGENQPQHF
TGTGCCAGCAGTCCGACAGGGGAGAATCAGCCCCAGCATTTT
>-|15|TRBJ1-6|TRBV5-6|-
CASSLITGINSPLHF
TGTGCCAGCAGCCTGATAACAGGGATTAATTCACCCCTCCACTTT
>TRBD1|16|TRBJ2-2|TRBV27|-
CASRKDGTGGNGELFF
TGTGCCAGCAGGAAAGATGGGACAGGGGGTAACGGGGAGCTGTTTTTT
>TRBD1|16|TRBJ2-7|TRBV24-1|-
CATRAGQGAPSDEQYF
TGTGCCACCAGGGCGGGACAGGGGGCGCCCTCTGACGAGCAGTACTTC
>-|14|TRBJ1-3|TRBV6-5|few
CASSPVSSGNTIYF
TGTGCCAGCAGCCCCGTCAGCTCTGGAAACACCATATATTTT
>-|13|TRBJ1-2|TRBV12-3/TRBV12-4|-
CASSLQGGYGYTF
TGTGCCAGCAGTTTGCAAGGGGGCTATGGCTACACCTTC
>TRBD1|15|TRBJ1-5|TRBV10-3|-
CAISPGQAYNQPQHF
TGTGCCATCAGCCCGGGACAGGCTTACAATCAGCCCCAGCATTTT
>TRBD1|16|TRBJ1-1|TRBV15|few
CATSRLRGQGHTEAFF
TGTGCCACCAGCAGACTTAGAGGACAGGGGCACACTGAAGCTTTCTTT
>-|9|TRBJ2-7|TRBV19|-
CAPPGEQYF
TGTGCCCCACCCGGCGAGCAGTACTTC
>TRBD1|15|TRBJ2-3|TRBV18|-
CASSPTGGSTDTQYF
TGTGCCAGCTCACCGACAGGGGGAAGCACAGATACGCAGTATTTT
>-|13|TRBJ2-5|TRBV27|-
CASSSIPGETQYF
TGTGCCAGCAGTTCCATACCCGGGGAGACCCAGTACTTC
>-|15|TRBJ1-3|TRBV5-1|-
CASSLAPFSGNTIYF
TGCGCCAGCAGCTTGGCCCCATTCTCTGGAAACACCATATATTTT
>-|13|TRBJ1-5|TRBV12-3/TRBV12-4|few
CASSLAGPQPQHF
TGTGCCAGCAGTTTGGCAGGTCCTCAGCCCCAGCATTTT
>-|19|TRBJ1-2|TRBV6-6|once
CASSLGGDALLAHNYGYTF
TGTGCCAGCAGCTTAGGTGGCGATGCCCTCCTAGCCCATAACTATGGCTACACCTTC
>-|14|TRBJ1-2|TRBV5-8|-
CASSFGQTNYGYTF
TGTGCCAGCAGCTTCGGACAAACTAACTATGGCTACACCTTC
>-|12|TRBJ1-2|TRBV6-2/TRBV6-3|few
CASSSSGYGYTF
TGTGCCAGCAGCTCCTCAGGGTATGGCTACACCTTC
>-|12|TRBJ2-2|TRBV12-3/TRBV12-4|-
CASTVGIGELFF
TGTGCCAGCACGGTCGGGATCGGGGAGCTGTTTTTT